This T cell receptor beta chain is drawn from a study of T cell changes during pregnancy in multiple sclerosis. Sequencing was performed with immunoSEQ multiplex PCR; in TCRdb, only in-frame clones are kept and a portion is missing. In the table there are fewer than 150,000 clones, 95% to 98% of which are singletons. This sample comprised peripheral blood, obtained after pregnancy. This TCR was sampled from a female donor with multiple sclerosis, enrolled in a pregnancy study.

CDR3 amino acids: CASSLAGLAGGPRSYEQYF. The CDR3 nucleotides are TGCGCCAGCAGCTTGGCGGGACTAGCGGGAGGGCCGAGGTCCTACGAGCAGTACTTC. This chain links TRBV5-1 with TRBJ2-7, with 16 positions matching TRBD2. Germline V CDR1 and CDR2: SGHRS, YFSETQ. The ends lost 0 bases at V and 1 base at J; junction bases unmatched: 7. CDR3 length: 19 residues.